A selection of T cell receptor beta chains follows, all from one sample in a study of pediatric ulcerative colitis. Sequencing used immunoSEQ multiplex PCR; TCRdb keeps in-frame clones, though not all of them. The sample shows roughly 60,000 clones, 75% to 90% of them seen only once. The material sequenced was blood. The receptors were sampled from a boy between 10 and 17 years old who was a control in a study of pediatric ulcerative colitis. CDR3s include the opening cysteine and the closing phenylalanine or tryptophan. Fields, in order: D gene, clone size, J gene, V gene, CDR3 protein, CDR3 DNA. D genes are given only for firm matches. Part of the rows lack a size; the others show once, few, many or a class for expanded clones.

d_gene: TRBD2; abundance: NA; j_gene: TRBJ2-7; v_gene: TRBV6-1; CDR3aa: CASSEALAGAYEQYF; CDR3nt: TGTGCCAGCAGTGAAGCACTAGCGGGAGCCTACGAGCAGTACTTC
d_gene: TRBD1; abundance: NA; j_gene: TRBJ2-2; v_gene: TRBV9; CDR3aa: CASTHLEDRATGELFF; CDR3nt: TGTGCCAGCACCCATCTGGAGGACAGGGCCACCGGGGAGCTGTTTTTT
d_gene: TRBD2; abundance: NA; j_gene: TRBJ2-7; v_gene: TRBV11-2; CDR3aa: CASSITSLAGDYEQYF; CDR3nt: TGTGCCAGCAGCATAACCTCACTAGCGGGAGACTACGAGCAGTACTTC
d_gene: NA; abundance: NA; j_gene: TRBJ1-6; v_gene: TRBV5-6; CDR3aa: CASSPGQYNSPLHF; CDR3nt: TGTGCCAGCAGCCCCGGACAGTATAATTCACCCCTCCACTTT
d_gene: TRBD2; abundance: once; j_gene: TRBJ2-3; v_gene: TRBV4-2; CDR3aa: CASSQDLAGGRDTQYF; CDR3nt: TGTGCCAGCAGCCAAGATCTAGCGGGAGGGCGGGATACGCAGTATTTT
d_gene: NA; abundance: NA; j_gene: TRBJ1-6; v_gene: TRBV4-1; CDR3aa: CASSQGQAPLHF; CDR3nt: TGCGCCAGCAGCCAAGGACAGGCACCCCTCCACTTT
d_gene: NA; abundance: NA; j_gene: TRBJ1-4; v_gene: TRBV27; CDR3aa: CASGLTGVEKLFF; CDR3nt: TGTGCCAGCGGACTAACAGGTGTCGAAAAACTGTTTTTT
d_gene: TRBD2; abundance: NA; j_gene: TRBJ2-3; v_gene: TRBV5-1; CDR3aa: CASGAAGDLTDTQYF; CDR3nt: TGCGCCAGCGGGGCTGCGGGAGACCTCACAGATACGCAGTATTTT
d_gene: TRBD2; abundance: NA; j_gene: TRBJ2-7; v_gene: TRBV28; CDR3aa: CASSLSGGAYEQYF; CDR3nt: TGTGCCAGCAGTTTAAGCGGGGGGGCCTACGAGCAGTACTTC
d_gene: NA; abundance: few; j_gene: TRBJ1-5; v_gene: TRBV15; CDR3aa: CATSGGINQPQHF; CDR3nt: TGTGCCACCAGCGGGGGGATCAATCAGCCCCAGCATTTT
d_gene: NA; abundance: NA; j_gene: TRBJ1-5; v_gene: TRBV5-4; CDR3aa: CASSADRNQPQHF; CDR3nt: TGTGCCAGCAGCGCCGACAGGAATCAGCCCCAGCATTTT
d_gene: TRBD2; abundance: NA; j_gene: TRBJ2-5; v_gene: TRBV7-2; CDR3aa: CASSFSGIQETQYF; CDR3nt: TGTGCCAGCAGTTTTAGCGGGATTCAAGAGACCCAGTACTTC
d_gene: TRBD2; abundance: NA; j_gene: TRBJ2-1; v_gene: TRBV29-1; CDR3aa: CSAQAGGASEQFF; CDR3nt: TGCAGCGCCCAAGCGGGGGGGGCTAGTGAGCAGTTCTTC
d_gene: TRBD1; abundance: NA; j_gene: TRBJ2-3; v_gene: TRBV27; CDR3aa: CASSLDSGDRGRDTQYF; CDR3nt: TGTGCCAGCAGTTTAGACTCTGGGGACAGGGGAAGAGATACGCAGTATTTT
d_gene: NA; abundance: NA; j_gene: TRBJ2-5; v_gene: TRBV11-2; CDR3aa: CASIHSTGGETETQYF; CDR3nt: TGTGCCAGCATCCACTCCACGGGCGGGGAGACGGAGACCCAGTACTTC
d_gene: TRBD1; abundance: NA; j_gene: TRBJ1-3; v_gene: TRBV11-2; CDR3aa: CASSFKLGQAYSGNTIYF; CDR3nt: TGTGCCAGCAGCTTTAAGCTCGGACAGGCATACTCTGGAAACACCATATATTTT
d_gene: TRBD1; abundance: once; j_gene: TRBJ1-6; v_gene: TRBV30; CDR3aa: CAWSRDRTYSYNSPLHF; CDR3nt: TGTGCCTGGAGTAGGGACAGAACTTACTCCTATAATTCACCCCTCCACTTT
d_gene: NA; abundance: NA; j_gene: TRBJ2-7; v_gene: TRBV2; CDR3aa: CASRRDRPYEQYF; CDR3nt: TGTGCCAGCAGACGCGACAGGCCCTACGAGCAGTACTTC
d_gene: TRBD2; abundance: NA; j_gene: TRBJ2-4; v_gene: TRBV11-2; CDR3aa: CASSSGRPAQLAKNIQYF; CDR3nt: TGTGCCAGCAGCTCCGGGAGGCCAGCGCAACTAGCCAAAAACATTCAGTACTTC
d_gene: TRBD1; abundance: NA; j_gene: TRBJ2-1; v_gene: TRBV18; CDR3aa: CASSGPGTGYNEQFF; CDR3nt: TGTGCCAGCTCAGGACCCGGGACAGGCTACAATGAGCAGTTCTTC
d_gene: TRBD2; abundance: once; j_gene: TRBJ2-3; v_gene: TRBV7-2; CDR3aa: CASSLSLAGLTDTQYF; CDR3nt: TGTGCCAGCAGCTTATCCCTAGCGGGGCTCACAGATACGCAGTATTTT
d_gene: NA; abundance: NA; j_gene: TRBJ2-1; v_gene: TRBV7-3; CDR3aa: CASSLAGSYNEQFF; CDR3nt: TGTGCCAGCAGCTTAGCGGGTTCCTACAATGAGCAGTTCTTC
d_gene: NA; abundance: NA; j_gene: TRBJ2-1; v_gene: TRBV9; CDR3aa: CASSSILRNEQFF; CDR3nt: TGTGCCAGCAGCTCCATTCTTCGCAATGAGCAGTTCTTC
d_gene: NA; abundance: NA; j_gene: TRBJ1-4; v_gene: TRBV6-1; CDR3aa: CASRAYEKLFF; CDR3nt: TGTGCCAGCAGAGCCTATGAAAAACTGTTTTTT
d_gene: NA; abundance: NA; j_gene: TRBJ1-5; v_gene: TRBV5-4; CDR3aa: CASSHLRGGLRSNQPQHF; CDR3nt: TGTGCCAGCAGCCATTTAAGGGGGGGTCTCCGCAGCAATCAGCCCCAGCATTTT
d_gene: TRBD1; abundance: few; j_gene: TRBJ2-7; v_gene: TRBV4-1; CDR3aa: CASSGVETGRYEQYF; CDR3nt: TGCGCCAGCAGCGGGGTTGAGACAGGGCGCTACGAGCAGTACTTC
d_gene: TRBD1; abundance: NA; j_gene: TRBJ2-7; v_gene: TRBV7-9; CDR3aa: CASSFTGDSSYEQYF; CDR3nt: TGTGCCAGCAGCTTCACAGGGGACAGCTCCTACGAGCAGTACTTC
d_gene: NA; abundance: NA; j_gene: TRBJ1-2; v_gene: TRBV27; CDR3aa: CASSRQALNYGYTF; CDR3nt: TGTGCCAGCAGTAGACAGGCCCTTAACTATGGCTACACCTTC
d_gene: NA; abundance: NA; j_gene: TRBJ2-7; v_gene: TRBV19; CDR3aa: CASSRSWGEGGYEQYF; CDR3nt: TGTGCCAGTAGTCGTTCTTGGGGGGAAGGAGGCTACGAGCAGTACTTC
d_gene: TRBD2; abundance: NA; j_gene: TRBJ2-5; v_gene: TRBV6-4; CDR3aa: CASSEQAGGGETQYF; CDR3nt: TGTGCCAGCAGCGAACAAGCGGGAGGTGGGGAGACCCAGTACTTC
d_gene: TRBD2; abundance: NA; j_gene: TRBJ2-3; v_gene: TRBV9; CDR3aa: CASSVDSGRSTDTQYF; CDR3nt: TGTGCCAGCAGCGTAGACAGCGGGAGGAGCACAGATACGCAGTATTTT
d_gene: NA; abundance: NA; j_gene: TRBJ1-5; v_gene: TRBV10-3; CDR3aa: CAISEFSGRPPSNQPQHF; CDR3nt: TGTGCCATCAGTGAGTTTTCTGGGAGGCCGCCTAGCAATCAGCCCCAGCATTTT
d_gene: NA; abundance: NA; j_gene: TRBJ1-1; v_gene: TRBV6-5; CDR3aa: CASSYMSATEAFF; CDR3nt: TGTGCCAGCAGTTACATGTCGGCCACTGAAGCTTTCTTT
d_gene: NA; abundance: NA; j_gene: TRBJ2-7; v_gene: TRBV7-9; CDR3aa: CASSPPENYEQYF; CDR3nt: TGTGCCAGCAGCCCTCCAGAGAACTACGAGCAGTACTTC
d_gene: TRBD2; abundance: once; j_gene: TRBJ2-1; v_gene: TRBV10-3; CDR3aa: CAIAQTGTSTHEQFF; CDR3nt: TGTGCCATCGCCCAAACCGGGACTAGCACCCATGAGCAGTTCTTC
d_gene: TRBD1; abundance: NA; j_gene: TRBJ2-7; v_gene: TRBV29-1; CDR3aa: CSVKPRGRSYEQYF; CDR3nt: TGCAGCGTTAAGCCCAGGGGGCGCTCCTACGAGCAGTACTTC
d_gene: NA; abundance: once; j_gene: TRBJ1-5; v_gene: TRBV30; CDR3aa: CAWSLASHAPQHF; CDR3nt: TGTGCCTGGAGTCTCGCAAGTCATGCGCCCCAGCATTTT
d_gene: TRBD1; abundance: NA; j_gene: TRBJ1-4; v_gene: TRBV27; CDR3aa: CASSNLNRGEKLFF; CDR3nt: TGTGCCAGCAGTAATCTAAACAGGGGTGAAAAACTGTTTTTT
d_gene: NA; abundance: NA; j_gene: TRBJ1-6; v_gene: TRBV7-3; CDR3aa: CASSPTGPRPFNSPLHF; CDR3nt: TGTGCCAGCAGCCCTACCGGACCCCGGCCCTTTAATTCACCCCTCCACTTT
d_gene: TRBD1; abundance: NA; j_gene: TRBJ2-4; v_gene: TRBV6-6; CDR3aa: CASHRGNIQYF; CDR3nt: TGTGCCAGCCACAGGGGAAACATTCAGTACTTC
d_gene: NA; abundance: NA; j_gene: TRBJ1-1; v_gene: TRBV6-5; CDR3aa: CASSYLQGLNTEAFF; CDR3nt: TGTGCCAGCAGTTACCTCCAGGGACTGAACACTGAAGCTTTCTTT
d_gene: TRBD2; abundance: once; j_gene: TRBJ2-1; v_gene: TRBV14; CDR3aa: CASSFGLASYNEQFF; CDR3nt: TGTGCCAGCAGCTTCGGACTAGCGTCTTACAATGAGCAGTTCTTC
d_gene: NA; abundance: NA; j_gene: TRBJ2-7; v_gene: TRBV2; CDR3aa: CASSELGRGYEQYF; CDR3nt: TGTGCCAGCAGTGAATTGGGCAGGGGTTACGAGCAGTACTTC
d_gene: NA; abundance: NA; j_gene: TRBJ2-1; v_gene: TRBV29-1; CDR3aa: CSVDTRGEAHNEQFF; CDR3nt: TGCAGCGTTGACACTCGGGGTGAGGCTCACAATGAGCAGTTCTTC
d_gene: NA; abundance: NA; j_gene: TRBJ1-1; v_gene: TRBV7-9; CDR3aa: CASSLWLSKDMNTEAFF; CDR3nt: TGTGCCAGCAGCTTATGGCTTTCGAAGGACATGAACACTGAAGCTTTCTTT
d_gene: NA; abundance: NA; j_gene: TRBJ2-2; v_gene: TRBV10-3; CDR3aa: CAISETFANTGELFF; CDR3nt: TGTGCCATCAGTGAGACGTTCGCGAACACCGGGGAGCTGTTTTTT
d_gene: NA; abundance: once; j_gene: TRBJ1-2; v_gene: TRBV5-1; CDR3aa: CASSLAAGGSYGYTF; CDR3nt: TGCGCCAGCAGCTTGGCGGCAGGAGGATCTTATGGCTACACCTTC
d_gene: NA; abundance: NA; j_gene: TRBJ2-7; v_gene: TRBV5-5; CDR3aa: CASSLMTVSYEQYF; CDR3nt: TGTGCCAGCAGCTTGATGACTGTCTCCTACGAGCAGTACTTC
d_gene: NA; abundance: once; j_gene: TRBJ1-1; v_gene: TRBV5-1; CDR3aa: CASSGDSLEAFF; CDR3nt: TGCGCCAGCAGCGGTGACAGCTTAGAAGCTTTCTTT
d_gene: NA; abundance: NA; j_gene: TRBJ2-2; v_gene: TRBV5-1; CDR3aa: CASSYHPTVRNRGARGAGELFF; CDR3nt: TGCGCCAGCAGCTACCACCCCACAGTGCGTAATCGGGGGGCGCGGGGCGCCGGGGAGCTGTTTTTT
d_gene: NA; abundance: NA; j_gene: TRBJ2-1; v_gene: TRBV9; CDR3aa: CASSSLVNEQFF; CDR3nt: TGTGCCAGCAGCTCACTAGTAAATGAGCAGTTCTTC
d_gene: NA; abundance: NA; j_gene: TRBJ1-2; v_gene: TRBV25-1; CDR3aa: CASSEFQGTYGYTF; CDR3nt: TGTGCCAGCAGTGAATTTCAGGGAACCTATGGCTACACCTTC
d_gene: TRBD1; abundance: once; j_gene: TRBJ1-2; v_gene: TRBV7-2; CDR3aa: CASSIPGGFYGYTF; CDR3nt: TGTGCCAGCAGCATCCCAGGGGGCTTCTATGGCTACACCTTC
d_gene: TRBD2; abundance: once; j_gene: TRBJ2-7; v_gene: TRBV2; CDR3aa: CASRLRGGAYEQYF; CDR3nt: TGTGCCAGCAGGCTACGCGGGGGGGCCTATGAGCAGTACTTC
d_gene: NA; abundance: NA; j_gene: TRBJ1-1; v_gene: TRBV6-6; CDR3aa: CASTPGHTNTEAFF; CDR3nt: TGTGCCAGCACCCCGGGACATACGAACACTGAAGCTTTCTTT
d_gene: TRBD2; abundance: NA; j_gene: TRBJ2-3; v_gene: TRBV5-4; CDR3aa: CASSWGTTRGSTDTQYF; CDR3nt: TGTGCCAGCAGCTGGGGGACTACCCGAGGCTCCACAGATACGCAGTATTTT
d_gene: NA; abundance: NA; j_gene: TRBJ2-7; v_gene: TRBV4-2; CDR3aa: CASSHPGYYEQYF; CDR3nt: TGTGCCAGCAGCCACCCAGGGTACTACGAGCAGTACTTC